Following are 27 T cell receptor beta chains from one sample sequenced in a study of blood T cell repertoires in COVID-19. This table comes from immunoSEQ multiplex PCR, and its TCRdb copy is limited to in-frame clones, with some not included. The table has approximately 150,000 clones, approximately 81% seen once; the top ten hold roughly 2.6%. Sequencing input: peripheral blood. The receptors derive from a human donor with acute or convalescent COVID-19. The donor label of this sample is uncertain.

This chain joins TRBV5-1 and TRBJ2-3, with D possibly TRBD2 on 5 matching bases. V was pared by 3 bases and J by 2 bases, with 13 bases between. Per the germline V gene, CDR1 is SGHRS and CDR2 is YFSETQ. The CDR3 extends over 15 amino acids. The CDR3 region is CASSSSPSATDTQYF. CDR3 DNA sequence: TGCGCCAGCAGCTCTAGCCCGTCCGCCACAGATACGCAGTATTTT.

The chain employs TRBV4-3 and TRBJ2-1; 7 bases align to TRBD2. With 0 bases clipped from V and 7 bases from J, the junction kept 15 bases outside the gene matches. The CDR3 is 18 amino acids. In germline, CDR1 is LGHNA, CDR2 YSLEER. The CDR3 nucleotides are TGCGCCAGCAGCCAAGATCCGCCGGGAGGCCAACCCCCTAATGAGCAGTTCTTC. Protein product: CASSQDPPGGQPPNEQFF.

V and J are TRBV5-1 and TRBJ1-3; 8 bases are a match to TRBD1. Losses at the gene ends were 4 bases for V and 0 bases for J; bases not matched to a gene: 9. Germline CDR1 is SGHRS and CDR2 is YFSETQ. The CDR3 length is 17 residues. CDR3 sequence (DNA): TGCGCCAGCAGCCCCGGACAGGGAACGACCTCTGGAAACACCATATATTTT. Its protein product is CASSPGQGTTSGNTIYF.

The J gene is TRBJ2-1, the V gene TRBV7-3, with unresolved D. CDR3 length: 13 amino acids. V shed 1 base and J shed 3 bases, with 4 bases lying between them. Germline V gene data show CDR1 as SGHTA and CDR2 as FQGTGA. As DNA, the CDR3 is TGTGCCAGCAGCTTAAGTTACTACAATGAGCAGTTCTTC. Translation: CASSLSYYNEQFF.

This chain links TRBV11-1 with TRBJ2-1; 10 nucleotides agree with TRBD2. The trim removed 8 bases at V and 10 bases at J, leaving 14 bases unmatched. Germline lookup yields CDR1 SGHAT and CDR2 FQDESV (reference sequence). The CDR3 sequence is 15 residues long. CDR3 in amino acids: CASADRTSGKPEQFF. Here the CDR3 DNA reads TGTGCCAGCGCTGACAGAACTAGCGGGAAGCCGGAGCAGTTCTTC.

The genes are TRBV7-6 and TRBJ2-2; 7 nucleotides agree with TRBD1. With V trimmed by 4 bases and J by 3 bases, 5 bases remained unmatched. The V gene's germline CDR1 is SGHVS and CDR2 FNYEAQ. There are 15 residues in the CDR3. The CDR3 reads CASSSRQGYTGELFF. CDR3 in DNA: TGTGCCAGCAGCTCCCGACAGGGATACACCGGGGAGCTGTTTTTT.

The CDR3 bases are TGTGCCACCAGTGATTTACGACAGAACACCGGGGAGCTGTTTTTT. This gives the protein CATSDLRQNTGELFF. V usage is TRBV24-1 and J usage is TRBJ2-2; D is uncertain. V was clipped by 1 base and J by 1 base, with 6 bases between them. CDR1 and CDR2 (germline): KGHDR, SFDVKD. There are 15 residues in the CDR3.

In nucleotides, the CDR3 is TGTGCTAGTGGTTACACAGGGGACAGGACGAACAATGAGCAGTTCTTC. Amino acids: CASGYTGDRTNNEQFF. The chain joins TRBV12-5 to TRBJ2-1; 8 nucleotides align to TRBD1. J gave up 5 bases and V 4 bases, and 10 bases lay outside the gene matches. Germline assignment: CDR1 LGHNT and CDR2 FRNRAP. The CDR3 runs 16 residues.

This clone was recorded once. The chain is built from TRBV29-1 and TRBJ1-2; D is perhaps TRBD1 (6 bases). The V end was cut by 5 bases, the J end by 5 bases, with 9 bases between. Looked up from germline, CDR1 is SQVTM and CDR2 is ANQGSEA. The CDR3 extends over 11 amino acids. The CDR3 is CSVTQGYGYTF. The CDR3 DNA sequence: TGCAGCGTTACACAGGGTTATGGCTACACCTTC.

The chain joins TRBV10-3 to TRBJ2-1; TRBD1 agrees at 9 bases. Unmatched junction bases numbered 12, after V lost 10 bases and J lost 5 bases. This CDR3 contains 15 residues. CDR1 is ENHRY and CDR2 is SYGVKD in the germline V gene. The DNA for the CDR3 is TGTGCCACACGGACCGGACAGGGGAGTGACAATGAGCAGTTCTTC. It encodes CATRTGQGSDNEQFF.

This chain links TRBV9 with TRBJ2-2; D is perhaps TRBD2 (6 bases). Looked up from germline, CDR1 is SGDLS and CDR2 is YYNGEE. The V gene lost 4 bases and the J gene lost 6 bases, with 22 bases spanning the gap. This CDR3 is built from 17 residues. The CDR3 DNA sequence: TGTGCCAGCAGCCCAACGCTGGGGAGGTTTATCGCCGGGGAGCTGTTTTTT. It encodes CASSPTLGRFIAGELFF.

The gene calls are TRBV4-3 and TRBJ1-2; 8 bases line up with TRBD1. This CDR3 spans 15 amino acids. CDR1 LGHNA and CDR2 YSLEER come from the germline V gene. V lost 1 base to trimming and J lost 3 bases; unmatched junction nucleotides: 4. The CDR3 region is CASSQAPTGDYGYTF. CDR3 nucleotides: TGCGCCAGCAGCCAAGCACCGACAGGGGACTATGGCTACACCTTC.

The chain recombines TRBV7-9 with TRBJ1-2, with 7 positions matching TRBD1. CDR1 is SEHNR, CDR2 FQNEAQ, per germline (reference sequence). V lost 0 bases and J lost 3; bases outside the gene matches: 1. This CDR3 spans 14 amino acids. For the CDR3, the DNA is TGTGCCAGCAGCTTAGCCAGGGGGGACTATGGCTACACCTTC. Protein sequence: CASSLARGDYGYTF.

The chain recombines TRBV15 with TRBJ1-4; 7 positions agree with TRBD1. The CDR3 is 15 residues long. V shed 0 bases, J shed 7 bases, and the junction held 5 bases outside the gene matches. Germline CDR1 and CDR2: LNHNV and YYDKDF (reference sequence). The CDR3 DNA reads as TGTGCCACCAGCAGAGAAAGGACAGGATCTGAAAAACTGTTTTTT. Encoded protein: CATSRERTGSEKLFF.

The chain couples TRBV5-1 to TRBJ2-5, with 11 bases that match TRBD1. Germline lookup yields CDR1 SGHRS and CDR2 YFSETQ. Trimming at V came to 4 bases and at J to 4 bases, leaving 6 bases not matched to a gene. CDR3 length equals 15 residues. The CDR3 loop is CASSKGQGAGETQYF. The CDR3 bases are TGCGCCAGCAGCAAAGGACAGGGGGCAGGAGAGACCCAGTACTTC. Variable domain in full (rest from reference TRBV5-1 and TRBJ2-5): KAGVTQTPRYLIKTRGQQVTLSCSPISGHRSVSWYQQTPGQGLQFLFEYFSETQRNKGNFPGRFSGRQFSNSRSEMNVSTLELGDSALYLCASSKGQGAGETQYFGPGTRLLVL.

The chain combines TRBV6-5 with TRBJ2-1; 10 bases map to TRBD2. The CDR3 has 15 amino acids. Germline V gene sequence: CDR1 MNHEY, CDR2 SVGAGI. V trimming: 5 bases; J trimming: 7 bases; junction bases outside the gene matches: 8. The CDR3 here is CASSPLAGVRNEQFF. In DNA, the CDR3 is TGTGCCAGCAGTCCCCTAGCGGGAGTTCGGAATGAGCAGTTCTTC.

The table lists this clone with a few counts. The chain couples TRBV28 to TRBJ1-5; tentative D call: TRBD1 (5 bases). V was pared by 2 bases and J by 4 bases, with 15 bases between. Germline V gene data show CDR1 as MDHEN and CDR2 as SYDVKM. The CDR3 is made up of 16 amino acids. The CDR3 protein is CASSLRRQFGNQPQHF. CDR3 sequence (DNA): TGTGCCAGCAGTTTACGAAGACAGTTTGGTAATCAGCCCCAGCATTTT.

V is TRBV19 and J is TRBJ2-7, with D hard to call. Germline V lookup: CDR1 LNHDA, CDR2 SQIVND (reference sequence). V lost 3 bases to trimming and J lost 3 bases, with 9 bases between them. This CDR3 has 13 amino acids. CDR3: CASSIVPGYEQYV. The CDR3 coding sequence is TGTGCCAGTAGTATTGTACCCGGCTACGAGCAGTACGTC.

The gene calls are TRBV5-8 and TRBJ2-7; 7 bases agree with TRBD2. Losses at the gene ends were 4 bases for V and 0 bases for J; bases not matched to a gene: 13. Germline V gives CDR1 SGHTS, CDR2 YDEGEE. CDR3 length: 17 residues. The CDR3 here is CASSPRVGLAASYEQYV. The DNA of the CDR3 is TGTGCCAGCAGCCCCCGGGTGGGGCTAGCGGCCTCCTACGAGCAGTACGTC.

A few counts support this clone. The V gene is TRBV6-5, the J gene TRBJ1-6; the D is unclear. Trimming removed 3 bases from V and 9 bases from J, with 12 bases in between. Germline V gives CDR1 MNHEY, CDR2 SVGAGI. CDR3 length: 14 residues. In DNA, the CDR3 is TGTGCCAGCAGTTATACCATCTCGGGTTCACCCCTCCACTTT. It specifies CASSYTISGSPLHF.

V and J are TRBV7-9 and TRBJ2-5, with TRBD1 as a possible D gene (5 bases). The CDR3 loop spans 14 amino acids. Per the germline V gene, CDR1 is SEHNR and CDR2 is FQNEAQ (reference sequence). V dropped 5 bases and J dropped 4 bases, with 14 bases sitting between them. The CDR3 here is CASSNAGYGETQYF. CDR3 in DNA: TGTGCCAGCAGCAATGCAGGGTATGGAGAGACCCAGTACTTC. Full variable domain (remainder filled in from reference TRBV7-9 and TRBJ2-5): DTGVSQNPRHKITKRGQNVTFRCDPISEHNRLYWYRQTLGQGPEFLTYFQNEAQLEKSRLLSDRFSAERPKGSFSTLEIQRTEQGDSAMYLCASSNAGYGETQYFGPGTRLLVL.

The rearrangement links TRBV11-2 to TRBJ2-5, with 9 bases that match TRBD1. Germline CDR1 reads SGHAT; CDR2 reads FQNNGV. CDR3 length: 15 residues. V dropped 4 bases and J dropped 1; count of bases not matched to a gene: 4. The CDR3 nucleotides read TGTGCCAGCAGCTCGGGACAGGGTCCCCAAGAGACCCAGTACTTC. Translated, it gives CASSSGQGPQETQYF.

The chain is built from TRBV28 and TRBJ1-2, with TRBD1 identical over 9 bases. Germline CDR1 MDHEN, CDR2 SYDVKM. The V segment lost 3 bases and the J segment 5 bases; nucleotides outside the gene matches: 7. The CDR3 spans 15 residues. The CDR3 DNA sequence: TGTGCCAGCAGTTTGCCCGGGACAGGGACATATGGCTACACCTTC. This sequence encodes CASSLPGTGTYGYTF.

The gene calls are TRBV5-6 and TRBJ2-1; TRBD1 might be the D (6 bases). The CDR3 contains 16 residues. Germline values: CDR1 SGHDT, CDR2 YYEEEE. V was shortened by 0 bases and J by 0 bases, with 10 bases between the two germline ends. The CDR3 coding sequence is TGTGCCAGCAGCTTGGGGGGGCCCAGCTCCTACAATGAGCAGTTCTTC. As protein: CASSLGGPSSYNEQFF. Full variable domain (remainder filled in from reference TRBV5-6 and TRBJ2-1): DAGVTQSPTHLIKTRGQQVTLRCSPKSGHDTVSWYQQALGQGPQFIFQYYEEEERQRGNFPDRFSGHQFPNYSSELNVNALLLGDSALYLCASSLGGPSSYNEQFFGPGTRLTVL.

The rearrangement joins TRBV10-3 to TRBJ2-7; TRBD1 matches 9 bases. Germline V CDR1 and CDR2: ENHRY, SYGVKD. J was trimmed by 7 bases and V by 4 bases; bases with no gene match: 8. CDR3 length: 14 amino acids. The chain's CDR3 is CAISGQQGAGEQYV. DNA of the CDR3: TGTGCCATCAGTGGTCAACAGGGGGCGGGAGAGCAGTACGTC.

The genes are TRBV13 and TRBJ1-3; 9 bases are shared with TRBD1. The V gene end was trimmed by 3 bases and the J gene end by 0 bases; junction bases not matched to a gene: 9. CDR3 length: 18 amino acids. Germline assignment: CDR1 PRHDT and CDR2 FYEKMQ (reference sequence). CDR3 sequence: CASSFRKTGGNSGNTIYF. In nucleotides, the CDR3 is TGTGCCAGCAGCTTTCGTAAGACAGGGGGAAACTCTGGAAACACCATATATTTT.

In the case of this clone: At one of its ends the junction is not consistent with the germline gene, which may arise from a read error. The chain is built from TRBV7-7 and TRBJ2-5; 8 nucleotides align to TRBD2. This CDR3 is 15 amino acids long. Looked up from germline, CDR1 is SSHAT and CDR2 is FNYEAQ (reference sequence). DNA for the CDR3: TGTGCTAGCAGCCGGCCCCCGGGAGGGGAAGAGACCCAGTACTTC. This codes for CASSRPPGGEETQYF.